The sequence of this T cell receptor beta chain was determined in a study of immune cell composition in non-small cell lung cancer. Looking at the study overall: Histologic subtype was mainly adenocarcinoma or squamous cell carcinoma.

Study conclusions and caveats: Clones >0.5% enriched in tumour were rarer in adenocarcinoma (about 35%) than squamous (roughly 75%). Tumour TCR-beta clonality was not significantly tied to smoking pack-years.

Details on this clone: The target antigen is unknown.

The CDR3 has 15 amino acids. Trimming removed 6 bases at V and 5 bases at J, with 17 bases between. Germline CDR1 SEHNR, CDR2 FQNEAQ (reference sequence). Clones were sequenced by immunoSEQ multiplex PCR, and TCRdb holds only the in-frame ones, with some missing. Among roughly 15,000 clones listed, roughly 80% were seen once. The source is a human donor with non-small cell lung cancer. The specimen was lung tumor tissue. This rearrangement joins TRBV7-9 to TRBJ1-5; D call uncertain. The CDR3 coding sequence is TGTGCCAGCAGTCGTACCGCCTCCGGGGATCAGCCCCAGCATTTT. It encodes CASSRTASGDQPQHF.